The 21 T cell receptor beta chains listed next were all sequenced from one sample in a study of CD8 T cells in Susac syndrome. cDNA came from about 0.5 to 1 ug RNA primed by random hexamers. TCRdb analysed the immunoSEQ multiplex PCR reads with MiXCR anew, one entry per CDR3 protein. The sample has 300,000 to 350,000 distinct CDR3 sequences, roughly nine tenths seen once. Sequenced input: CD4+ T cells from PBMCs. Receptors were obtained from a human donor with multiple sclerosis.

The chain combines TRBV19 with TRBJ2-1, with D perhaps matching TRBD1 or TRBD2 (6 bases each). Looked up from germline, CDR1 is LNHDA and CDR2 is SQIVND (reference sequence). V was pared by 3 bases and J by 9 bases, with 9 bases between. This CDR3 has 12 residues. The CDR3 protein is CASSIKGGEQFF. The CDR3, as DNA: TGTGCCAGTAGTATCAAGGGGGGTGAGCAGTTCTTC.

CDR3 in amino acids: CASSPYRATNEKLFF. DNA for the CDR3: TGTGCCAGCAGTCCGTACAGGGCAACTAATGAAAAACTGTTTTTT. The chain recombines TRBV12-3 or TRBV12-4 with TRBJ1-4; maybe TRBD1 (6 bases). Deletions cut 5 bases from V and 0 bases from J, with 10 bases between. The CDR3 is 15 residues long.

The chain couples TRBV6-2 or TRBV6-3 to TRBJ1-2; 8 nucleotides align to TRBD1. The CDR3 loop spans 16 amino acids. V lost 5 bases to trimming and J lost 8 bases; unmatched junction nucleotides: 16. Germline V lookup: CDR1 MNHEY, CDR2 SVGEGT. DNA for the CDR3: TGTGCCAGCAGTCAAGGCGGGACAGGCGGACGAGGAGGCTACACCTTC. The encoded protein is CASSQGGTGGRGGYTF.

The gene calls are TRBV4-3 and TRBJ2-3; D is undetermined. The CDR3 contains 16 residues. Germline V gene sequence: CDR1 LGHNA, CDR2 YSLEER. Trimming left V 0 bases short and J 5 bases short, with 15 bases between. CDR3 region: CASSQEQRPEIDTQYF. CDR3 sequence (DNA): TGCGCCAGCAGCCAAGAGCAGCGACCGGAGATAGATACGCAGTATTTT.

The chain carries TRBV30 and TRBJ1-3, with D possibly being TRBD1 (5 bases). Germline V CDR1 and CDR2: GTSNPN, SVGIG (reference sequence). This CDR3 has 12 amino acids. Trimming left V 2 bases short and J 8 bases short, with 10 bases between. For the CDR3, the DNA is TGTGCCTGGAGTCCCAGGGCGGACACCATATATTTT. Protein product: CAWSPRADTIYF.

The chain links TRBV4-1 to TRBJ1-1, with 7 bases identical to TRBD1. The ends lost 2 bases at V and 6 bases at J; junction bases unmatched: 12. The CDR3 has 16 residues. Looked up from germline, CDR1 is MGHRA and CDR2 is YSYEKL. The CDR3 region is CASSQSQIQGTSEAFF. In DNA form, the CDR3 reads TGCGCCAGCAGCCAAAGCCAGATACAGGGGACGTCTGAAGCTTTCTTT.

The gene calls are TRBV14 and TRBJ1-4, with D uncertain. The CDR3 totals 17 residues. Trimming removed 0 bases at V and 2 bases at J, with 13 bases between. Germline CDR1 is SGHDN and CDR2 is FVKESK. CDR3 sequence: CASSQDGRGLTNEKLFF. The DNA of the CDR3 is TGTGCCAGCAGCCAAGATGGAAGAGGGTTGACTAATGAAAAACTGTTTTTT.

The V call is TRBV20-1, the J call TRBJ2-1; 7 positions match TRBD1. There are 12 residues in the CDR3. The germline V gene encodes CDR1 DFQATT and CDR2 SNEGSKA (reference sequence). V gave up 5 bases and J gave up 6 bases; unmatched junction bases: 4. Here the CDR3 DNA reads TGCAGTGCTGGGACAGTGCTCAATGAGCAGTTCTTC. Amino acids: CSAGTVLNEQFF.

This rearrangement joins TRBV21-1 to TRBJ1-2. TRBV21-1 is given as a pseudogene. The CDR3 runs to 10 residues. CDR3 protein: CASSIQILIF. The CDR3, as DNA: TGTGCCAGCAGCATACAGATCCTCATCTTC.

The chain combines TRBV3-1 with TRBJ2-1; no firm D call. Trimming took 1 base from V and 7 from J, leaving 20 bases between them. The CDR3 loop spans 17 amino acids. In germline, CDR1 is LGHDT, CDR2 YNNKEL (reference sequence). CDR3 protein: CASSQVKLRPSRNEQFF. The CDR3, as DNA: TGTGCCAGCAGCCAAGTTAAATTAAGACCTTCTCGAAATGAGCAGTTCTTC.

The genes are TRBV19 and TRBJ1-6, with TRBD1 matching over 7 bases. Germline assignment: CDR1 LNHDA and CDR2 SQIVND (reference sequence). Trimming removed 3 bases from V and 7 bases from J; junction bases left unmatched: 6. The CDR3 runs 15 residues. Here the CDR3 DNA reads TGTGCCAGTAGTATGGAGGGGGCTAGGAATTCACCCCTCCACTTT. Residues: CASSMEGARNSPLHF.

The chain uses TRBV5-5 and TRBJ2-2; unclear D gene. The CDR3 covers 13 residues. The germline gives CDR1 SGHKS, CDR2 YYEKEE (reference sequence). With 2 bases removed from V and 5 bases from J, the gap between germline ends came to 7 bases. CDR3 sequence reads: CASSFTLTGELFF. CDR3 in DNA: TGTGCCAGCAGCTTCACCCTAACCGGGGAGCTGTTTTTT. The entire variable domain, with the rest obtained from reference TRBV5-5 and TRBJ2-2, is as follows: DAGVTQSPTHLIKTRGQQVTLRCSPISGHKSVSWYQQVLGQGPQFIFQYYEKEERGRGNFPDRFSARQFPNYSSELNVNALLLGDSALYLCASSFTLTGELFFGEGSRLTVL.

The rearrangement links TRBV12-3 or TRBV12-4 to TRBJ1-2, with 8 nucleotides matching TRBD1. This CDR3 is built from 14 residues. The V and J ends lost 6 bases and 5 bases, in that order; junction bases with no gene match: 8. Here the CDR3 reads CASRRQGTGYGYTF. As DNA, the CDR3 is TGTGCCAGCAGGCGACAGGGGACGGGATATGGCTACACCTTC.

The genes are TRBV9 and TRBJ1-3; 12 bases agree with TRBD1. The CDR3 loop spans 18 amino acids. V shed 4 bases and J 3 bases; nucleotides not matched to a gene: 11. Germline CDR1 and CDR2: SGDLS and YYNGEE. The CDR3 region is CASSRGDRGRGFGNTIYF. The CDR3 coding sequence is TGTGCCAGCAGCCGGGGGGACAGGGGGCGCGGATTTGGAAACACCATATATTTT. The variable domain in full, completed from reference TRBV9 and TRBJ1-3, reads DSGVTQTPKHLITATGQRVTLRCSPRSGDLSVYWYQQSLDQGLQFLIQYYNGEERAKGNILERFSAQQFPDLHSELNLSSLELGDSALYFCASSRGDRGRGFGNTIYFGEGSWLTVV.

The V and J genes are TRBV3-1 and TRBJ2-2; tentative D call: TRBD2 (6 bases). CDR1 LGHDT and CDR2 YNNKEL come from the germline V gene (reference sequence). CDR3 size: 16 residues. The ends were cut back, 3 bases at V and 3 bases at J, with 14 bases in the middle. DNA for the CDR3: TGTGCCAGCAGCCAGACCCGGGACTCATACACCGGGGAGCTGTTTTTT. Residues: CASSQTRDSYTGELFF.

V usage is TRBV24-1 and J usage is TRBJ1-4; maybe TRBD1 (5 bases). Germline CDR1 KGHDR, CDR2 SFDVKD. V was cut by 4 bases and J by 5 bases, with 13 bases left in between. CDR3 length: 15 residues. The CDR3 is CATSEQAGNNEKLFF. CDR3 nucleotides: TGTGCCACCAGTGAGCAGGCAGGGAACAATGAAAAACTGTTTTTT.

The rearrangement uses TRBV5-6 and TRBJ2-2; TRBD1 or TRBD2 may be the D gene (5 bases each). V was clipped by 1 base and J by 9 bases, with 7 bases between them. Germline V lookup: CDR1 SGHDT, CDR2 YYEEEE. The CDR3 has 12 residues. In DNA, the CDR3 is TGTGCCAGCAGCTTGCGGGGCAGGGAGCTGTTTTTT. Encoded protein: CASSLRGRELFF.

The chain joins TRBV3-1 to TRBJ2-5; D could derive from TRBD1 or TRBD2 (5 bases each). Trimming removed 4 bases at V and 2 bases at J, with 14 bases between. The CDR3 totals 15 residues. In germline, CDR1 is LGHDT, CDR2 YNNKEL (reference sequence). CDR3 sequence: CASSPPHWGQETQYF. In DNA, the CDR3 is TGTGCCAGCAGCCCGCCCCACTGGGGGCAAGAGACCCAGTACTTC.

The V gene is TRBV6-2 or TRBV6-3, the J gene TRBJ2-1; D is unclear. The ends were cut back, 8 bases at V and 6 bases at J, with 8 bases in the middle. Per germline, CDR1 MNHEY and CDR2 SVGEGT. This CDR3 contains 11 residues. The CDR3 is CASGVLNEQFF. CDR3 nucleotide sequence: TGTGCCAGCGGGGTCCTCAATGAGCAGTTCTTC.

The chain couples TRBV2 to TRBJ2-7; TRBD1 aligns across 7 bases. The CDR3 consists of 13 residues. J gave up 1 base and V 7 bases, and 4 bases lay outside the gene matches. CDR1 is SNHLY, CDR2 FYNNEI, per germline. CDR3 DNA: TGTGCCAGCAAGAGACAGGGTTCCTACGAGCAGTACTTC. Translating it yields CASKRQGSYEQYF.

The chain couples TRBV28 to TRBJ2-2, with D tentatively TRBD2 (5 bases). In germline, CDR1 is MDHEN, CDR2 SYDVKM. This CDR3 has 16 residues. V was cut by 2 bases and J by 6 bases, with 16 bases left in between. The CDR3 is CASSLLANRNPGELFF. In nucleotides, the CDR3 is TGTGCCAGCAGTTTACTAGCAAACCGAAACCCCGGGGAGCTGTTTTTT.